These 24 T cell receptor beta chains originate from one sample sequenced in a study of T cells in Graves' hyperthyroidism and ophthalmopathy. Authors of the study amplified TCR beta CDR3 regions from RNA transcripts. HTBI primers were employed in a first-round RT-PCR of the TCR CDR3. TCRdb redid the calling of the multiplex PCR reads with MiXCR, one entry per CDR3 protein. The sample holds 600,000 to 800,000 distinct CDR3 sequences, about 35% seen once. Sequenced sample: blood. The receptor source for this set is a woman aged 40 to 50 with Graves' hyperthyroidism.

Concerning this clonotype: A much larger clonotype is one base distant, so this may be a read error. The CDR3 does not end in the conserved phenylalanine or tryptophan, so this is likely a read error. This CDR3 is CSADLTGANSPLHS. As DNA, the CDR3 is TGCAGTGCCGACCTCACAGGGGCTAATTCACCCCTCCACTCT. The chain couples TRBV20-1 to TRBJ1-6, with 7 bases lining up with TRBD1. V lost 6 bases and J lost 6; bases outside the gene matches: 8. This CDR3 comprises 14 residues. In germline, CDR1 is DFQATT, CDR2 SNEGSKA (reference sequence).

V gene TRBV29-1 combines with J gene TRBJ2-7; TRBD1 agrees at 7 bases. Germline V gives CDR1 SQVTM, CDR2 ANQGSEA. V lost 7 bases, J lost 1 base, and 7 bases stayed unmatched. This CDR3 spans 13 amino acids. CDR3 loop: CSGGTAPSYEQYF. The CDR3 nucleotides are TGCAGCGGAGGGACAGCCCCGTCCTACGAGCAGTACTTC.

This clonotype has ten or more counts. This CDR3 reads CASSWNRIGYTF. CDR3 DNA: TGTGCCAGCAGCTGGAACAGGATCGGCTACACCTTC. The chain couples TRBV5-4 to TRBJ1-2, with D tentatively TRBD1 (5 bases). The germline V and J ends were trimmed by 3 bases and 8 bases, with 11 bases remaining between them. The CDR3 length is 12 residues. Germline CDR1 SGHNT, CDR2 YYREEE (reference sequence).

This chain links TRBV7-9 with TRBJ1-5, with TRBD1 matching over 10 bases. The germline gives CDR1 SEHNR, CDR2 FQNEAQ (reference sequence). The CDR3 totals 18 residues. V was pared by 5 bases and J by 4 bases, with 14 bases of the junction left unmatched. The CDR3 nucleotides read TGTGCCAGCAGCGAAGGGACAGGGGTTTCGGCGTCAAATCAGCCCCAGCATTTT. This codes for CASSEGTGVSASNQPQHF.

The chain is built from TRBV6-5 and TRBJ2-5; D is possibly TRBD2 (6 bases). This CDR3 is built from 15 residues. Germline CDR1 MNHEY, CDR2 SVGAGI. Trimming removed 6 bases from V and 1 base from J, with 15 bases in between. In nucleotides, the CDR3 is TGTGCCAGCAGCCACGACTTGGGGGGCCAAGAGACCCAGTACTTC. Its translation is CASSHDLGGQETQYF.

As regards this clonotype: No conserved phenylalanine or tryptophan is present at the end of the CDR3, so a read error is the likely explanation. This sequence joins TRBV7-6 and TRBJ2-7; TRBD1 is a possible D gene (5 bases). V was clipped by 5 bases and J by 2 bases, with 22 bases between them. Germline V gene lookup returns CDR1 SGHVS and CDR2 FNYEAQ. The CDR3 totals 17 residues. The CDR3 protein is CASSPSGEVGAPYEQYL. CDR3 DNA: TGTGCCAGCAGCCCATCCGGCGAGGTTGGGGCTCCCTACGAGCAGTACCTC.

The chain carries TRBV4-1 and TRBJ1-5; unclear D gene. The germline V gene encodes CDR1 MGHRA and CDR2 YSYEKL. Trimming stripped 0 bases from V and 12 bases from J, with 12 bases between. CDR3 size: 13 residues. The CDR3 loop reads CASSQDVRSRQHF. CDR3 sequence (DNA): TGCGCCAGCAGCCAAGATGTTAGGTCGCGCCAGCATTTT.

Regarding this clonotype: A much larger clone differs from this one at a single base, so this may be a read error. Written as DNA, the CDR3 is TGTGCCAGCAGCAGGGGCAGGGACCAAGAGACCCAGTACTTC. Encoded protein: CASSRGRDQETQYF. The chain employs TRBV2 and TRBJ2-5; possible D gene TRBD1, 6 bases. CDR1 is SNHLY and CDR2 is FYNNEI in the germline V gene. V was cut by 6 bases and J by 0 bases, with 11 bases left in between. The CDR3 spans 14 residues.

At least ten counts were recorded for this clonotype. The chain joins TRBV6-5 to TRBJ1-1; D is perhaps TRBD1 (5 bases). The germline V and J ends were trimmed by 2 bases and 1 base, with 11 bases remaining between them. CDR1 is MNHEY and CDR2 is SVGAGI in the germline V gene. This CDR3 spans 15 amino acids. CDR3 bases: TGTGCCAGCAGTTACATGCAGGGATCGAACACTGAAGCTTTCTTT. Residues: CASSYMQGSNTEAFF.

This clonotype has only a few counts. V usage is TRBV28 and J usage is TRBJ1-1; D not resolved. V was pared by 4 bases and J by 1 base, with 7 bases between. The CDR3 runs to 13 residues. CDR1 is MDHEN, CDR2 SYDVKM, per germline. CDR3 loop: CASSYDPNTEAFF. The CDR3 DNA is TGTGCCAGCAGTTACGACCCGAACACTGAAGCTTTCTTT.

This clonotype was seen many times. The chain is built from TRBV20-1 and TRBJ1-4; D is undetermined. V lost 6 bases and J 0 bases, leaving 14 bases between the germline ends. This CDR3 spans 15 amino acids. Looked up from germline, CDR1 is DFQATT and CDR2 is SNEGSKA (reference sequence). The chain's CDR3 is CSASPVGTTNEKLFF. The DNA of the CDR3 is TGCAGTGCCAGTCCCGTGGGGACAACTAATGAAAAACTGTTTTTT.

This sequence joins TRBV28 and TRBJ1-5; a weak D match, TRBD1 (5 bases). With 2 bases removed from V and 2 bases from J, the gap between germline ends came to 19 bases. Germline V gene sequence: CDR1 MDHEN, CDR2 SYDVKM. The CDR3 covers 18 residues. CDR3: CASSLRDFRRAGNQPQHF. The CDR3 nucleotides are TGTGCCAGCAGTTTACGGGACTTCCGGAGGGCAGGCAATCAGCCCCAGCATTTT.

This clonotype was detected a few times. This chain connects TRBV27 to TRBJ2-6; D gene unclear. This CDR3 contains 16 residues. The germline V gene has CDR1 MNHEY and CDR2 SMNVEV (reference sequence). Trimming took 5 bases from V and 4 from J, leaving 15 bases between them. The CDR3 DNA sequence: TGTGCCAGCAGTCAGAGCGAACGGGTAGGGGCCAACGTCCTGACTTTC. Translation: CASSQSERVGANVLTF.

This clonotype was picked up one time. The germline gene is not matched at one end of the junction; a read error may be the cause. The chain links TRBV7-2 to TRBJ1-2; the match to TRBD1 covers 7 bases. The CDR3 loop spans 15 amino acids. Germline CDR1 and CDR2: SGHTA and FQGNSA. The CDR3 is CAGSLEGQGGYGYTF. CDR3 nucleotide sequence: TGTGCCGGCAGCTTAGAGGGGCAGGGGGGCTATGGCTACACCTTC.

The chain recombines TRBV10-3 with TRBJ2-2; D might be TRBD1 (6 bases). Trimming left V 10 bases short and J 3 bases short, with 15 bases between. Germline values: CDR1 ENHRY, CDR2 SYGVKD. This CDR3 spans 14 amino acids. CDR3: CASSPRTDTGELFF. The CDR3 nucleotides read TGTGCCAGCAGCCCTCGGACAGACACCGGGGAGCTGTTTTTT.

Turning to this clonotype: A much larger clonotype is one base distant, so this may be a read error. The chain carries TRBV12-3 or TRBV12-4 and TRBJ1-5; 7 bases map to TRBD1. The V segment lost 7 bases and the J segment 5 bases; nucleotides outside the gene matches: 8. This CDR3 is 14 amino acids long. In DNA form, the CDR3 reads TGTGCCAGCACCCACCAGGGGGTCGATCAGCCCCAGCATTTT. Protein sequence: CASTHQGVDQPQHF.

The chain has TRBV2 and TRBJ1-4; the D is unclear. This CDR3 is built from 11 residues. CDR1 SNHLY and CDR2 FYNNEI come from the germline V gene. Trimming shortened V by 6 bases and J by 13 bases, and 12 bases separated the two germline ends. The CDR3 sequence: CASSLGLGLFF. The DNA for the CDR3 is TGTGCCAGCAGCCTAGGGCTAGGACTGTTTTTT.

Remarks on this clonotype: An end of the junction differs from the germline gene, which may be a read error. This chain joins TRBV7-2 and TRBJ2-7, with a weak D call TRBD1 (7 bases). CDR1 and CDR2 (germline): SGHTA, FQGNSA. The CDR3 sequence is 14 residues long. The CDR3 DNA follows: TGTGCCAGCAGTTTAGATGGAGGGGGCATCGAGCAGTACTTC. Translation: CASSLDGGGIEQYF.

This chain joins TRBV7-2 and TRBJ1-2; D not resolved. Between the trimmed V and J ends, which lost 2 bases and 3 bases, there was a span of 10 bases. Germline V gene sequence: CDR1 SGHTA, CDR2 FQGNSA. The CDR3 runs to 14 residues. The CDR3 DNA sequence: TGTGCCAGCAGCTTAAACAAGATTGACTATGGCTACACCTTC. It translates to CASSLNKIDYGYTF.

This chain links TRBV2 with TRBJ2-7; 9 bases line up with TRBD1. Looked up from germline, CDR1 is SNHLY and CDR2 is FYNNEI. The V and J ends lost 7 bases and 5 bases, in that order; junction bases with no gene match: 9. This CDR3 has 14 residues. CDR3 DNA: TGTGCCAGCAAGGGAACAGGGGGCGGGGACGAGCAGTACTTC. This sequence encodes CASKGTGGGDEQYF.

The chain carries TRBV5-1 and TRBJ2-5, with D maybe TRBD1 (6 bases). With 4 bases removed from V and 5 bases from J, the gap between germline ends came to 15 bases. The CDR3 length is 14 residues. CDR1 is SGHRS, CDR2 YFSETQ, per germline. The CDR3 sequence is CASSVHRVRETQYF. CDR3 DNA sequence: TGCGCCAGCAGCGTTCACAGGGTCAGGGAGACCCAGTACTTC. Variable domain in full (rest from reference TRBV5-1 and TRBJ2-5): KAGVTQTPRYLIKTRGQQVTLSCSPISGHRSVSWYQQTPGQGLQFLFEYFSETQRNKGNFPGRFSGRQFSNSRSEMNVSTLELGDSALYLCASSVHRVRETQYFGPGTRLLVL.

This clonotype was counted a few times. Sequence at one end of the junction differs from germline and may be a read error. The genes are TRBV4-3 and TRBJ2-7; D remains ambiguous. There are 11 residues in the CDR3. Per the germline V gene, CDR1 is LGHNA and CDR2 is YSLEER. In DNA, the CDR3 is TGCGCCAGCAGCCAAGACGTACTTCCAGACTTC. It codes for CASSQDVLPDF.

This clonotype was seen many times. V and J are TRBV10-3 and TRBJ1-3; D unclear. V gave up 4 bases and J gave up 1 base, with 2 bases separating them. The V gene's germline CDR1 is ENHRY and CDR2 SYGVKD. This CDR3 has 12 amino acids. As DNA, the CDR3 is TGTGCCATCAGTGGATCTGGAAACACCATATATTTT. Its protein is CAISGSGNTIYF.

In DNA form, the CDR3 reads TGTGCCAGCAGAGAGCTGGGACAGGGATGGGGCACTGAAGCTTTCTTT. This encodes CASRELGQGWGTEAFF. The chain recombines TRBV6-1 with TRBJ1-1, with 9 bases lining up with TRBD1. The CDR3 totals 16 residues. Germline V gives CDR1 MNHNS, CDR2 SASEGT. After removal of 6 bases from V and 4 bases from J, the junction contained 12 bases not matched to a gene.